Each of the 2 T cell receptor beta chains below was sequenced from the same sample in a study of T cell responses to AZD1222 COVID-19 vaccine (dated by TCRdb to the early 2020s). The library was obtained by the immunoSEQ multiplex PCR assay. TCRdb took this table from immuneACCESS and kept in-frame rearrangements with V and J called. Such tables lack part of the clones; where checked against another copy, unresolved V genes explain under half of the gap, and the rest is unexplained. The sample table contains 120,000 to 150,000 clones; only one count was recorded for around nine tenths of them. Clones ranked in the top ten supply 3% to 3.5% of the sample. According to the study, the label for this sample's time point signals: about 28 days (+/-7) after the second vaccine dose. Sequencing was performed on peripheral blood, taken 28 days after the second AZD1222 dose. All receptors come from an adult who received the AZD1222 COVID-19 vaccine.

This rearrangement joins TRBV2 to TRBJ1-6; perhaps TRBD1 as D (5 bases). V gave up 3 bases and J gave up 10 bases, with 19 bases separating them. The CDR3 runs 16 residues. From germline, CDR1 is SNHLY and CDR2 FYNNEI. For the CDR3, the DNA is TGTGCCAGCAGTGATGGGCAGGGAACAGGCAGCTCACCCCTCCACTTT. The encoded protein is CASSDGQGTGSSPLHF.

The genes are TRBV7-9 and TRBJ1-3; D ambiguous. CDR3 length equals 13 residues. The V gene lost 5 bases and the J gene lost 6 bases, with 11 bases spanning the gap. Per the germline V gene, CDR1 is SEHNR and CDR2 is FQNEAQ (reference sequence). This chain's CDR3 is CASSVYTENTIYF. For the CDR3, the DNA is TGTGCCAGCAGCGTCTATACAGAAAACACCATATATTTT.